This T cell receptor (beta chain) was obtained from a study of shared clonotypes between healthy human individuals. Study outcomes and limitations: Rarefaction showed that sequencing of sorted subsets was incomplete (despite large depth).

Authors' methods: Filtering differed, since immunoSEQ gave only junction sequences and no quality scores. The data were produced by immunoSEQ multiplex PCR, yet TCRdb's version contains in-frame clones alone and is incomplete. For V, J and clone size, that table is used; D and trimming come from the DNA. The sample records some 2.1 million clones, just over 90% being singletons. The CDR3 is made up of 14 amino acids. Deletions cut 6 bases from V and 3 bases from J, with 14 bases between. Per the germline V gene, CDR1 is MNHEY and CDR2 is SMNVEV (reference sequence). Naive CD8 cells lacked CD45RO, underwent positive selection for CCR7 and left out terminally differentiated effector memory CD45RA+ cells. Nashville, Tennessee was home to all donors, who were Caucasian adults. Points on this clone: The antigen is not known.

Sequencing input: naive CD8+ T cells from PBMCs. The chain recombines TRBV27 with TRBJ2-5; perhaps TRBD1 as D (6 bases). The TCR was taken from a man between 18 and 35 years old in good health. Some clones in this sample may be carry-over from other donors' samples. The CDR3 is CASRLLGDKETQYF. CDR3 coding DNA: TGTGCCAGCAGACTACTAGGGGACAAAGAGACCCAGTACTTC.